A single sample gave rise to the 5 T cell receptor beta chains below, sequenced in a study of monozygotic twins with inflammatory bowel disease. TCRdb re-called the 5' RACE reads and shows each CDR3 protein once, DNA omitted. With 160,000 or so distinct CDR3 sequences in the sample, the ten largest clones hold 2.4%. The sequencing sample was made of blood. Receptors were obtained from a human donor with ulcerative colitis or Crohn's disease, or a healthy co-twin of an affected twin (not recorded which).

The V call is TRBV4-2, the J call TRBJ1-1; TCRdb proposes TRBD1, but this gene call is untestable without DNA. Germline CDR1 and CDR2: LGHNA and YNFKEQ. This CDR3 has 13 amino acids. The chain's CDR3 is CASSPEGATEAFF.

V usage is TRBV3-1 and J usage is TRBJ2-2; as DNA is missing, the TRBD2 call by TCRdb cannot be tested. Germline V gene lookup returns CDR1 LGHDT and CDR2 YNNKEL (reference sequence). The CDR3 totals 18 residues. CDR3 protein: CASSQVGSGSMNTGEPFF.

This chain links TRBV20-1 with TRBJ2-3; TCRdb lists TRBD1, though no DNA is available to test this call. The CDR3 consists of 13 residues. Germline-derived CDR1 and CDR2 are DFQATT and SNEGSKA (reference sequence). The CDR3 sequence is CSARWAGTDTQYF.

This chain connects TRBV12-3 or TRBV12-4 to TRBJ2-7; TCRdb picks TRBD1, but there is no DNA to check that call. The CDR3 runs to 12 residues. CDR3 sequence reads: CASSRTGREQYF.

The chain has TRBV20-1 and TRBJ2-7; checking the TCRdb D call of TRBD2 is not possible without DNA. The CDR3 is 15 residues long. Germline V gene data show CDR1 as DFQATT and CDR2 as SNEGSKA (reference sequence). The CDR3 is CSASPKTSGRPEQYF.